A selection of T cell receptor beta chains follows, all from one sample in a study of blood T cell repertoires in COVID-19. Sequencing used immunoSEQ multiplex PCR; TCRdb keeps in-frame clones, though not all of them. The sample has 250,000 to 300,000 clones, about nine tenths seen once; the top ten hold roughly 6.1%. The specimen sequenced was peripheral blood. The receptors shown here come from a woman in her forties or fifties with COVID-19, enrolled during active disease. CDR3s include the opening cysteine and the closing phenylalanine or tryptophan. Fields, in order: D gene, J gene, V gene, clone size, CDR3 DNA, CDR3 protein. D genes are given only for firm matches. Rows give clone size only sometimes, using once, few, many, or a class for an expanded clone.

D gene: .; J gene: TRBJ1-1; V gene: TRBV7-2; clone size: .; CDR3 DNA: TGTGCCAGCAGCTCGGGACTACGAACTTTCTTT; CDR3 protein: CASSSGLRTFF
D gene: .; J gene: TRBJ2-7; V gene: TRBV5-1; clone size: .; CDR3 DNA: TGCGCCAGCCGACTAACGCCCCGAGGATACGAGCAGTACTTC; CDR3 protein: CASRLTPRGYEQYF
D gene: .; J gene: TRBJ1-1; V gene: TRBV11-3; clone size: .; CDR3 DNA: TGTGCCAGCAGGGTGGGGCAGAACACTGAAGCTTTCTTT; CDR3 protein: CASRVGQNTEAFF
D gene: TRBD1; J gene: TRBJ2-7; V gene: TRBV3-1/TRBV3-2; clone size: .; CDR3 DNA: TGTGCCAGCAGCCAAGACGGGACAGCCTACGAGCAGTACTTC; CDR3 protein: CASSQDGTAYEQYF
D gene: TRBD1; J gene: TRBJ2-7; V gene: TRBV6-2/TRBV6-3; clone size: .; CDR3 DNA: TGTGCCAGCAGTCAGGGGGTGAGGGTCTACGAGCAGTACTTC; CDR3 protein: CASSQGVRVYEQYF
D gene: TRBD1; J gene: TRBJ1-5; V gene: TRBV6-5; clone size: once; CDR3 DNA: TGTGCCAGCAGTTTCAACGACAGGGTAGGCAATCAGCCCCAGCATTTT; CDR3 protein: CASSFNDRVGNQPQHF
D gene: .; J gene: TRBJ2-7; V gene: TRBV9; clone size: .; CDR3 DNA: TGTGCCAGCAGCGTAGAAGCAGGGACCTACGAGCAGTACTTC; CDR3 protein: CASSVEAGTYEQYF
D gene: .; J gene: TRBJ2-3; V gene: TRBV7-8; clone size: .; CDR3 DNA: TGTGCCAGCAGCCGGCAGCCGACTAGCACAGATACGCAGTATTTT; CDR3 protein: CASSRQPTSTDTQYF
D gene: TRBD1; J gene: TRBJ1-2; V gene: TRBV9; clone size: .; CDR3 DNA: TGTGCCAGCAGCAATAAGGGGGCCGCCTCGCACTATGGCTACACCTTC; CDR3 protein: CASSNKGAASHYGYTF
D gene: TRBD1; J gene: TRBJ1-5; V gene: TRBV19; clone size: .; CDR3 DNA: TGTGCCAGTAGCTGGGACAGGCAAAGTGGCAATCAGCCCCAGCATTTT; CDR3 protein: CASSWDRQSGNQPQHF